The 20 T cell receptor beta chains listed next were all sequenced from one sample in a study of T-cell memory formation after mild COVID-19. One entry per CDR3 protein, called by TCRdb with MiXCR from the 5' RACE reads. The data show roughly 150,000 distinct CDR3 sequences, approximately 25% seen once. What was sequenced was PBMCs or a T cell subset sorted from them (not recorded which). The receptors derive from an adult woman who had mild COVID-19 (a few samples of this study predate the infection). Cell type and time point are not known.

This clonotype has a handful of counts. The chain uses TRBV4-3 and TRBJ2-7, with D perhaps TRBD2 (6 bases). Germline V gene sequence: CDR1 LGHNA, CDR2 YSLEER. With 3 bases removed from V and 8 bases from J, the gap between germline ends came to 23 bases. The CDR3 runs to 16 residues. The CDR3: CASSQGRRSGPTQQYF. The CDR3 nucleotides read TGCGCCAGCAGCCAGGGACGGCGTAGCGGACCTACGCAGCAGTACTTC.

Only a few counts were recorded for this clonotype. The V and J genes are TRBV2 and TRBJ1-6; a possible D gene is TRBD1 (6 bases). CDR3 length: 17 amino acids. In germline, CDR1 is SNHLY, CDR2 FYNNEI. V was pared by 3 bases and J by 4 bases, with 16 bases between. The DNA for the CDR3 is TGTGCCAGCAGTGATTCGCCGGGGGCCAATTATAATTCACCCCTCCACTTT. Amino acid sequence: CASSDSPGANYNSPLHF.

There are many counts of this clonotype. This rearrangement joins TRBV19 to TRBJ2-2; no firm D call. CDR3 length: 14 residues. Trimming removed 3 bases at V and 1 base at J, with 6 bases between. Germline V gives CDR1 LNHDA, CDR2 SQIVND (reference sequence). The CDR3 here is CASSISRNTGELFF. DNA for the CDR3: TGTGCCAGTAGTATTTCGCGGAACACCGGGGAGCTGTTTTTT.

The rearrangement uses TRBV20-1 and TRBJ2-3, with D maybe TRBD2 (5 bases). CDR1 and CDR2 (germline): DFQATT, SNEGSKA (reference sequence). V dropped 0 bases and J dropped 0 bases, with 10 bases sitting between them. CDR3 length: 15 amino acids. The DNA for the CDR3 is TGCAGTGCTAGAGACCCAGCGGTTAGCACAGATACGCAGTATTTT. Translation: CSARDPAVSTDTQYF.

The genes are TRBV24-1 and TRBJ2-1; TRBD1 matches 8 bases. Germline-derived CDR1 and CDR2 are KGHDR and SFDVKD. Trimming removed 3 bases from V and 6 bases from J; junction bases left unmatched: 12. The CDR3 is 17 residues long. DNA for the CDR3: TGTGCCACCAGTGATCCCGGACAGGGTCGTGTCTTCAATGAGCAGTTCTTC. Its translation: CATSDPGQGRVFNEQFF.

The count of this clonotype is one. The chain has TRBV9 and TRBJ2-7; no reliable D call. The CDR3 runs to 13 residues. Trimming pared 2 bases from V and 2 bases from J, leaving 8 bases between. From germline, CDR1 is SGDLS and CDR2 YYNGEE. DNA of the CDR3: TGTGCCAGCAGCGTTGACGGTACCTACGAGCAGTACTTC. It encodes CASSVDGTYEQYF.

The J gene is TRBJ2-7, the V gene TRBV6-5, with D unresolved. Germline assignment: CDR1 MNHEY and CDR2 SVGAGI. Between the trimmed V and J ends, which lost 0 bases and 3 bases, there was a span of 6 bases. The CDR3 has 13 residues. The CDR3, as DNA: TGTGCCAGCAGTTACTCTGGGGACTACGAGCAGTACTTC. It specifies CASSYSGDYEQYF.

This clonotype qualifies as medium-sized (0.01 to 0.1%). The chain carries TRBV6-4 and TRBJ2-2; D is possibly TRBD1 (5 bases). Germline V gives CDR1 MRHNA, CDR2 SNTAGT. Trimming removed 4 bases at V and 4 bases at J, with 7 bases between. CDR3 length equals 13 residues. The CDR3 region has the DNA TGTGCCAGCAGTGGACAGTCCACCGGGGAGCTGTTTTTT. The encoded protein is CASSGQSTGELFF.

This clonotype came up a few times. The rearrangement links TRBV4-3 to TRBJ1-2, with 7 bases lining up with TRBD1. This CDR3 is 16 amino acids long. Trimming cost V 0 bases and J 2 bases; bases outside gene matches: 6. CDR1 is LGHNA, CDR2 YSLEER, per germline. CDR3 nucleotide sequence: TGCGCCAGCAGCCAAGAGGTTCAGGGGGAGAACTATGGCTACACCTTC. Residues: CASSQEVQGENYGYTF.

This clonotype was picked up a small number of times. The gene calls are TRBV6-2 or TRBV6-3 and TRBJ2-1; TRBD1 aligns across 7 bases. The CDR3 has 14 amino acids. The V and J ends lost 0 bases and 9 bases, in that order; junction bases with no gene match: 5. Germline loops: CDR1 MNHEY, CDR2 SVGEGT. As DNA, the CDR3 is TGTGCCAGCAGTTACTCCAGAGGGGACAGTGAGCAGTTCTTC. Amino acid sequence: CASSYSRGDSEQFF.

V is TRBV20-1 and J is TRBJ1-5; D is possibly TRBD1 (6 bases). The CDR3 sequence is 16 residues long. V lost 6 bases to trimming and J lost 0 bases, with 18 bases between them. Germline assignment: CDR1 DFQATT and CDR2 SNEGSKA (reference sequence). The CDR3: CSAPGLDRYSNQPQHF. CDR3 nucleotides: TGCAGTGCCCCGGGCCTCGACAGGTATAGCAATCAGCCCCAGCATTTT.

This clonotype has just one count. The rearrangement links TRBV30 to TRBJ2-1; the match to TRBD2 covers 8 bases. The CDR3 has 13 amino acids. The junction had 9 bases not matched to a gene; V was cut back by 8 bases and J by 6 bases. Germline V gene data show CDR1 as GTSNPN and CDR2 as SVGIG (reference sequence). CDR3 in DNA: TGTGCCGGAGAGCGGGAGTACGGCAATGAGCAGTTCTTC. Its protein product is CAGEREYGNEQFF.

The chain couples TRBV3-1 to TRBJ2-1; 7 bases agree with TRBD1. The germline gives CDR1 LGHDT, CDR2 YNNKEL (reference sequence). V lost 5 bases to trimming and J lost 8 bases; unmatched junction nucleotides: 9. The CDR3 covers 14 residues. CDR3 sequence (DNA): TGTGCCAGCAGCTTGACAGGGTCGAGCCATGAGCAGTTCTTC. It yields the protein CASSLTGSSHEQFF.

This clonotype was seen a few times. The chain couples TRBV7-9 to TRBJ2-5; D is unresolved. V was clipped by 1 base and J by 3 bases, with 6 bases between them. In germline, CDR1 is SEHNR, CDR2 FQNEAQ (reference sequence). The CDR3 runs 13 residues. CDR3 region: CASSLVHEETQYF. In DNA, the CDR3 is TGTGCCAGCAGCTTAGTACACGAAGAGACCCAGTACTTC.

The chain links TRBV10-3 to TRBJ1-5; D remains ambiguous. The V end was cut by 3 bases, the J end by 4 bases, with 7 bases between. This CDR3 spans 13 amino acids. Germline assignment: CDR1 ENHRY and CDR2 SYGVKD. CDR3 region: CAISDSTNQPQHF. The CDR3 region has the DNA TGTGCCATCAGTGACAGTACAAATCAGCCCCAGCATTTT.

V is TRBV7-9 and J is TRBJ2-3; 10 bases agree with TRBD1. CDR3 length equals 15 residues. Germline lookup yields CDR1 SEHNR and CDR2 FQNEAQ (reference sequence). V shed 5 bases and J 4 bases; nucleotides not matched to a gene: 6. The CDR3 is CASSRTGGEADTQYF. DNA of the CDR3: TGTGCCAGCAGCCGGACAGGGGGAGAGGCAGATACGCAGTATTTT. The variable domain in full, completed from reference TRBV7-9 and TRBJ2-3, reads DTGVSQNPRHKITKRGQNVTFRCDPISEHNRLYWYRQTLGQGPEFLTYFQNEAQLEKSRLLSDRFSAERPKGSFSTLEIQRTEQGDSAMYLCASSRTGGEADTQYFGPGTRLTVL.

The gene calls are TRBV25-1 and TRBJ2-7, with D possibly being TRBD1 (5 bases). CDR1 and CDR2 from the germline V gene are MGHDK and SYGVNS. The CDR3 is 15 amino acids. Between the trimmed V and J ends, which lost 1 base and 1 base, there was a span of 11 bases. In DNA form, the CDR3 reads TGTGCCAGCAGTGAATGGGGAAGGGGTTCCTACGAGCAGTACTTC. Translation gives CASSEWGRGSYEQYF.

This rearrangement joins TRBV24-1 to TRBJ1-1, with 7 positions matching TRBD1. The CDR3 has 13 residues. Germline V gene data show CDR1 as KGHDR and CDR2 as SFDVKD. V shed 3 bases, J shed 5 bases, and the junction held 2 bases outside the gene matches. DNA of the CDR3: TGTGCCACCAGTGATCGACAGGGTACTGAAGCTTTCTTT. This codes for CATSDRQGTEAFF.

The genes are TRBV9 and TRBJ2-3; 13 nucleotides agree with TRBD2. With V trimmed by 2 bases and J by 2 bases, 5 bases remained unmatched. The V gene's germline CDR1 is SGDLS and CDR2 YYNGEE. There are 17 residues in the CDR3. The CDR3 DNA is TGTGCCAGCAGCGTTGCGGGACTAGCGGGATACACAGATACGCAGTATTTT. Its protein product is CASSVAGLAGYTDTQYF.

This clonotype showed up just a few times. The CDR3 loop reads CASSLELTGKAFF. In DNA form, the CDR3 reads TGTGCCAGCAGCTTAGAGCTTACCGGGAAAGCTTTCTTT. V gene TRBV7-2 combines with J gene TRBJ1-1; D remains unclear. The CDR3 has 13 residues. The ends were cut back, 1 base at V and 9 bases at J, with 12 bases in the middle. Looked up from germline, CDR1 is SGHTA and CDR2 is FQGNSA.